This T cell receptor beta chain was recorded in a study of cytomegalovirus exposure and HLA in healthy donors. The study ran its PCR with 60 Vbeta and 13 Jbeta primers. Only in-frame clones appear in the TCRdb table, and some are missing; sequencing was by immunoSEQ multiplex PCR. Among about 98,000 clones listed, about 80% were seen once. Notes on the study in general: It was approximately 150 TCR beta chains that were listed as cytomegalovirus-associated. Data from an earlier analysis indicated that most TCR beta V segments were productive either about 87% or about 30% of the time. Serostatus for CMV was the only available immune exposure information. Later on, an analysis tied over 15,000 TCR beta sequences to HLA alleles at 0.05 false discovery rate.

Of note for this clone: The antigen is undetermined.

This receptor was identified in a man in his 60s in good health and CMV-seropositive. Source material: PBMCs.

CDR3 sequence: CAIRDSREQYF. In DNA, the CDR3 is TGTGCCATCAGGGACAGCAGGGAGCAGTACTTC. This rearrangement joins TRBV10-3 to TRBJ2-7; weak D call: TRBD1 (6 bases). Trimming removed 6 bases at V and 7 bases at J, with 10 bases between. CDR1 ENHRY and CDR2 SYGVKD come from the germline V gene. The CDR3 length is 11 residues.